What follows are 10 T cell receptor beta chains derived from one specimen sequenced in a study of blood T cell repertoires in COVID-19. Some clones are missing from TCRdb's copy, which holds only in-frame ones; the method was immunoSEQ multiplex PCR. The sample includes about 180,000 clones, approximately 88% of them seen just once. The sample was peripheral blood. All receptors come from a woman in her 30s with acute or convalescent COVID-19.

As DNA, the CDR3 is TGTGCCAGTAAATCAGGGTACGAGCAGTACTTC. Its translation is CASKSGYEQYF. J is TRBJ2-7 and V is TRBV19, with D maybe TRBD1 (5 bases). This CDR3 region has 11 residues. The V gene lost 7 bases and the J gene lost 4 bases, with 8 bases spanning the gap. CDR1 and CDR2 from the germline V gene are LNHDA and SQIVND (reference sequence). Filled out from reference TRBV19 and TRBJ2-7, the complete variable domain reads DGGITQSPKYLFRKEGQNVTLSCEQNLNHDAMYWYRQDPGQGLRLIYYSQIVNDFQKGDIAEGYSVSREKKESFPLTVTSAQKNPTAFYLCASKSGYEQYFGPGTRLTVT.

J is TRBJ2-1 and V is TRBV3-1 (or the pseudogene TRBV3-2); perhaps TRBD2 as D (6 bases). Germline V gene sequence: CDR1 LGHDT, CDR2 YNNKEL (reference sequence). V lost 2 bases and J 3 bases, leaving 11 bases between the germline ends. This CDR3 comprises 15 residues. CDR3 DNA sequence: TGTGCCAGCAGCCAATTTCTAGCGAGCTACAATGAGCAGTTCTTC. Protein: CASSQFLASYNEQFF.

Points on this clone: The sample holds other DNA sequences that translate to the same CDR3. The chain employs TRBV20-1 and TRBJ2-7, with D unclear. The V end lost 3 bases, the J end lost 0 bases, and 6 bases lay between the germline ends. This CDR3 is built from 12 residues. Germline-derived CDR1 and CDR2 are DFQATT and SNEGSKA (reference sequence). For the CDR3, the DNA is TGCAGTGCTAGTTTGGCCTCCTACGAGCAGTACTTC. Residues: CSASLASYEQYF.

V and J are TRBV27 and TRBJ2-7; D is unresolved. There are 12 residues in the CDR3. V lost 6 bases to trimming and J lost 5 bases, with 11 bases between them. Germline V gives CDR1 MNHEY, CDR2 SMNVEV (reference sequence). CDR3 residues: CASSHEADEQYF. The CDR3 DNA is TGTGCCAGCAGCCACGAGGCGGACGAGCAGTACTTC.

The rearrangement uses TRBV9 and TRBJ1-1; D unresolved. CDR1 and CDR2 (germline): SGDLS, YYNGEE. V shed 0 bases and J shed 3 bases, with 6 bases lying between them. The CDR3 length is 13 residues. CDR3 DNA sequence: TGTGCCAGCAGCGTAGCGGTAGACACTGAAGCTTTCTTT. It is translated as CASSVAVDTEAFF.

The rearrangement joins TRBV3-1 (or the pseudogene TRBV3-2) to TRBJ2-7; D uncertain. Germline CDR1 and CDR2: LGHDT and YNNKEL (reference sequence). V lost 3 bases and J 8 bases, leaving 8 bases between the germline ends. The CDR3 totals 11 residues. The CDR3 DNA follows: TGTGCCAGCAGCCATCTACTCAAGCAGTACTTC. The encoded protein is CASSHLLKQYF.

The chain has TRBV27 and TRBJ2-7, with 12 bases fitting TRBD2. J gave up 2 bases and V 6 bases, and 2 bases lay outside the gene matches. CDR1 and CDR2 (germline): MNHEY, SMNVEV (reference sequence). The CDR3 is 14 residues long. CDR3 sequence reads: CASRLAGGPYEQYF. The CDR3 region has the DNA TGTGCCAGCAGGCTAGCGGGAGGGCCCTACGAGCAGTACTTC.

The V gene is TRBV9, the J gene TRBJ2-1; D might be TRBD2 (6 bases). Per germline, CDR1 SGDLS and CDR2 YYNGEE. The CDR3 has 13 residues. With 4 bases removed from V and 4 bases from J, the gap between germline ends came to 9 bases. CDR3 coding DNA: TGTGCCAGCAGCCGGGAGAGTTACAATGAGCAGTTCTTC. This codes for CASSRESYNEQFF.

The V gene is TRBV2, the J gene TRBJ2-7; 7 nucleotides line up with TRBD2. V trimming: 5 bases; J trimming: 3 bases; junction bases outside the gene matches: 1. Germline CDR1 and CDR2: SNHLY and FYNNEI. The CDR3 runs to 12 residues. The CDR3 here is CASSRGSYEQYF. The CDR3 coding sequence is TGTGCCAGCAGTCGCGGGAGCTACGAGCAGTACTTC.

The chain carries TRBV3-1 (or the pseudogene TRBV3-2) and TRBJ2-5; 7 bases align to TRBD1. The ends lost 1 base at V and 1 base at J; junction bases unmatched: 3. The CDR3 contains 15 residues. The V gene's germline CDR1 is LGHDT and CDR2 YNNKEL (reference sequence). CDR3 residues: CASSQGGGFQETQYF. DNA for the CDR3: TGTGCCAGCAGCCAAGGAGGGGGCTTCCAAGAGACCCAGTACTTC.